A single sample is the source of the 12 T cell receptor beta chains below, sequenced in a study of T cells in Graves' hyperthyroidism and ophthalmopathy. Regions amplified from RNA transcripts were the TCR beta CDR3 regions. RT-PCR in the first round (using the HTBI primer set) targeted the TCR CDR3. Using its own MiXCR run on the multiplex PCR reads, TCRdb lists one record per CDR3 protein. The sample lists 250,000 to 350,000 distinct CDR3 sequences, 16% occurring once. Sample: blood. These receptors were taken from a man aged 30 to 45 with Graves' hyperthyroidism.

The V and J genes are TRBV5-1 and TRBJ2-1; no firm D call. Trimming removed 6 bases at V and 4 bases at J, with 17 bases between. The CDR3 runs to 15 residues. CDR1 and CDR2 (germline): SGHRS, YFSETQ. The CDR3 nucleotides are TGCGCCAGCACACCACCTGCCCGACCTTACAATGAGCAGTTCTTC. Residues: CASTPPARPYNEQFF.

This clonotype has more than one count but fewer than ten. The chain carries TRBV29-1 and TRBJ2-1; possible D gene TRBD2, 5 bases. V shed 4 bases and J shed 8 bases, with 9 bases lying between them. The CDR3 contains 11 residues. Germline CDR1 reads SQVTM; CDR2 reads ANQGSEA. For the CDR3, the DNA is TGCAGCGTTGGTAGTAGCGATGAGCAGTTCTTC. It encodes CSVGSSDEQFF.

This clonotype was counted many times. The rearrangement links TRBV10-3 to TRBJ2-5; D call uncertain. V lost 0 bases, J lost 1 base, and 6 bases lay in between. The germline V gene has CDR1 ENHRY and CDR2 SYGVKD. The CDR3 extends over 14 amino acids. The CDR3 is CAISESRLQETQYF. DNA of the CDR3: TGTGCCATCAGTGAGTCGAGACTCCAAGAGACCCAGTACTTC.

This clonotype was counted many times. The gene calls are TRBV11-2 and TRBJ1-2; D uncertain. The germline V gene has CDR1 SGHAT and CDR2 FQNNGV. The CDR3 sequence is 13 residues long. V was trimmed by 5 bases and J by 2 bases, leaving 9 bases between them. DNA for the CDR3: TGTGCCAGCAGCCACGGGAGGAACTATGGCTACACCTTC. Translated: CASSHGRNYGYTF.

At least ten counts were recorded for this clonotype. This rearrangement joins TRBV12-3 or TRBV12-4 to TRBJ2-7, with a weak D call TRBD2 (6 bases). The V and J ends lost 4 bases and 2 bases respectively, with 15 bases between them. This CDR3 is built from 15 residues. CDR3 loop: CASSSVAVSTYEQYF. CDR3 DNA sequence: TGTGCCAGCAGTTCTGTAGCGGTCTCCACCTACGAGCAGTACTTC.

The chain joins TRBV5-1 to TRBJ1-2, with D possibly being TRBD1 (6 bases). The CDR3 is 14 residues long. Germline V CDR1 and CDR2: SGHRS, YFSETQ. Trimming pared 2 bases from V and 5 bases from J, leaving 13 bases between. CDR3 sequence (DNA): TGCGCCAGCAGCTTACTGGGGGGCGCGTATGGCTACACCTTC. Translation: CASSLLGGAYGYTF.

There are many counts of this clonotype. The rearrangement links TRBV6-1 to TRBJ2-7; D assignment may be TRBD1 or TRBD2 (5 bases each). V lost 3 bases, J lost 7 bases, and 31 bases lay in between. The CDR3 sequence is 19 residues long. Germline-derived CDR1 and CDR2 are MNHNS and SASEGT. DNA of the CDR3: TGTGCCAGCAGTGACTATGGACCCCCGGGGTCGAACTTGGGACGGGAGCAGTACTTC. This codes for CASSDYGPPGSNLGREQYF.

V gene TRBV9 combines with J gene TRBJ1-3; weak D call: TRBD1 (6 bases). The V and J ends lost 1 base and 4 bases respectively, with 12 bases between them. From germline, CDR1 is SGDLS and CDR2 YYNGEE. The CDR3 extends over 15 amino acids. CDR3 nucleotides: TGTGCCAGCAGCGTACAAACAGGGTACGGAAACACCATATATTTT. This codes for CASSVQTGYGNTIYF.

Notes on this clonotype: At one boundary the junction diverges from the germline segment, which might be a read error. This CDR3 is CTTSDLGDTQYF. The CDR3 DNA sequence: TGTACCACCAGTGATTTGGGGGATACGCAGTATTTT. This rearrangement joins TRBV24-1 to TRBJ2-3, with D unclear. This CDR3 has 12 amino acids. Germline lookup yields CDR1 KGHDR and CDR2 SFDVKD.

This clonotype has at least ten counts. CDR3 residues: CASSEIRADTQYF. Written as DNA, the CDR3 is TGCGCCAGCAGCGAAATCAGGGCGGATACGCAGTATTTT. The chain is built from TRBV5-1 and TRBJ2-3, with TRBD1 as a possible D gene (5 bases). The CDR3 is 13 amino acids. Trimming took off 4 bases at V and 6 bases at J, with 12 bases between the two ends. CDR1 is SGHRS, CDR2 YFSETQ, per germline.

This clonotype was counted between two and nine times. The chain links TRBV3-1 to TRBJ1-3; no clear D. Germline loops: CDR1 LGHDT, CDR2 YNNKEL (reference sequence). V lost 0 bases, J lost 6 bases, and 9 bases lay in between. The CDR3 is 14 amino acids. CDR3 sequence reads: CASSQDREVNTIYF. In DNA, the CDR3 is TGTGCCAGCAGCCAAGATAGGGAGGTAAACACCATATATTTT.

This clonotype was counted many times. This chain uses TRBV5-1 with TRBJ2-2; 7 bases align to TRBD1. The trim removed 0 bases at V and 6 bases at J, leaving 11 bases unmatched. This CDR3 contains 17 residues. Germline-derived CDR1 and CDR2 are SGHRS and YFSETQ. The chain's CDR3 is CASSLAKGASVAGELFF. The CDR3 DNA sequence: TGCGCCAGCAGCTTGGCCAAGGGGGCGTCGGTGGCCGGGGAGCTGTTTTTT. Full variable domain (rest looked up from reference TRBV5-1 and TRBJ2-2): KAGVTQTPRYLIKTRGQQVTLSCSPISGHRSVSWYQQTPGQGLQFLFEYFSETQRNKGNFPGRFSGRQFSNSRSEMNVSTLELGDSALYLCASSLAKGASVAGELFFGEGSRLTVL.